Sequencing of this TCR beta chain was carried out in a study of blood T cell repertoires in COVID-19. At the level of the study: The United States, Italy and Spain provided the acute and convalescent COVID-19 samples.

This clone was recorded a few times. Clones were sequenced by immunoSEQ multiplex PCR, and TCRdb holds only the in-frame ones, with some missing. The repertoire holds around 30,000 clones, with approximately 71% as singletons. The clonotype comes from a human donor in a cohort sampled during active COVID-19. Sequencing used peripheral blood.

CDR3 in DNA: TGTGCCATCGGGACAGCAACCTACGAGCAGTACTTC. It specifies CAIGTATYEQYF. This sequence joins TRBV10-3 and TRBJ2-7, with 7 bases that match TRBD1. The CDR3 sequence is 12 residues long. CDR1 and CDR2 from the germline V gene are ENHRY and SYGVKD. V was pared by 8 bases and J by 2 bases, with 3 bases of the junction left unmatched.